These T cell receptor beta chains were read from a single sample in a study of glioma-infiltrating T cells after dendritic cell vaccination. Sequencing used immunoSEQ multiplex PCR; TCRdb keeps in-frame clones, though not all of them. Of 110,000 or so clones in the sample, nearly 90% are singletons; the top ten hold approximately 2.7%. The sequencing here drew on blood, taken after dendritic cell vaccination. The receptors derive from a human donor with glioblastoma. The CDR3 runs from the conserved cysteine through the conserved F or W.

CDR3	V	J
CASKGGPGNTIYF	TRBV27	TRBJ1-3
CASSRLDRLEEKLFF	TRBV6-5	TRBJ1-4
CASSVGYEQYF	TRBV2	TRBJ2-7
CASSDVGGSYNEQFF	TRBV25-1	TRBJ2-1
CASSLALAEGGGELFF	TRBV7-2	TRBJ2-2
CASSVLQGSGEKLFF	TRBV6-1	TRBJ1-4
CASSEGPRGPQHF	TRBV10-1	TRBJ1-5
CASSLRTGYEQYF	TRBV7-9	NA
CASSVGTFKSYEQYF	TRBV19	TRBJ2-7
CASSLAILGQGWNNEQFF	TRBV7-2	TRBJ2-1
CASTLGEGGQPQHF	TRBV2	TRBJ1-5
CAIRGQTVETQYF	TRBV10-3	TRBJ2-5
CASQTGAVGSTEAFF	TRBV6-1	TRBJ1-1
CASSSAETFNEKLFF	TRBV27	TRBJ1-4
CASSQENRNTEAFF	TRBV4-1	TRBJ1-1
CASSSGGGTYNEQFF	TRBV5-1	TRBJ2-1
CASSEAPGGGGEAFF	TRBV6-1	TRBJ1-1
CASSLTTGGGYEQYF	TRBV5-1	TRBJ2-7
CASIAAGKNTEAFF	TRBV6-5	TRBJ1-1
CASGWRGSNEQFF	TRBV28	TRBJ2-1
CASSQTRGTGELFF	TRBV4-1	TRBJ2-2
CAWSANIEQYF	TRBV30	TRBJ2-7
CASSIGTGVGYTF	TRBV7-8	TRBJ1-2
CASTPSRLAGTPAQYF	TRBV5-6	TRBJ2-3
CASSLYGGYNEQFF	TRBV7-3	TRBJ2-1
CASSLYHEQFF	TRBV7-2	TRBJ2-1
CASSIGWGQGYNEQFF	TRBV27	TRBJ2-1
CAWSPMSSGVAAFF	TRBV30	TRBJ1-1
CASSLEVGRNTGELFF	TRBV11-3	TRBJ2-2
CASSPGQGVGGYTF	TRBV7-6	TRBJ1-2
CASSEGTSGWVGETQYF	TRBV5-1	TRBJ2-5
CASSEISGTSNFDNEQFF	TRBV7-3	TRBJ2-1
CASSLGGGGGYEQYF	TRBV7-3	TRBJ2-7
CASSLELSGKEQFF	TRBV5-1	TRBJ2-1
CASSQGQGFDYGYTF	TRBV4-1	TRBJ1-2
CASSLGGASRVNTEAFF	TRBV5-1	TRBJ1-1
CASSPAQATAGAFF	TRBV18	TRBJ1-1
CASSKDNTPYGYTF	TRBV19	TRBJ1-2
CASSLTPTGGYNEQFF	TRBV7-3	TRBJ2-1
CASSVQGDDGYTF	TRBV27	TRBJ1-2
CASSAQTGDYEQYF	TRBV5-1	TRBJ2-7
CASSPPVQGETQYF	TRBV18	TRBJ2-5
CASSDQGYGYTF	TRBV2	TRBJ1-2
CASSLVDRDNWNEQFF	TRBV5-6	TRBJ2-1
CASSYRTAITEAFF	TRBV6-5	TRBJ1-1
CASSQGVGPGELFF	TRBV4-1	TRBJ2-2
CATSRDRGVSEQFF	TRBV15	TRBJ2-1
CASSRTGSYEQYF	TRBV6-6	TRBJ2-7
CASSRGGGRLAGVFEQFF	TRBV7-2	TRBJ2-1
CASSPGAPSGGRMNEQFF	TRBV5-4	TRBJ2-1
CASSTGTEPYEQYF	TRBV28	TRBJ2-7